This T cell receptor (beta chain) came from a study of blood T cell repertoires in COVID-19. Under the authors' procedure: For nucleated cells, counts were estimated from reference gene primer amplification. Clones were read by immunoSEQ multiplex PCR, and TCRdb kept only the in-frame ones, dropping some. That table furnishes V, J and clone size, whereas the DNA furnished D and trimming. The sample lists 70,000 to 100,000 clones; 87% were seen once. The CDR3 runs to 15 residues. Germline V CDR1 and CDR2: SEHNR, FQNEAQ (reference sequence). V dropped 5 bases and J dropped 4; count of bases not matched to a gene: 7.

This sequence originates from a woman aged 55-69 years with COVID-19, enrolled during active disease. V and J are TRBV7-9 and TRBJ2-3, with 9 bases fitting TRBD1. Sequencing was carried out using peripheral blood. CDR3 in DNA: TGTGCCAGCAGCCCACGGGACAGGGACCCAGATACGCAGTATTTT. It translates to CASSPRDRDPDTQYF.